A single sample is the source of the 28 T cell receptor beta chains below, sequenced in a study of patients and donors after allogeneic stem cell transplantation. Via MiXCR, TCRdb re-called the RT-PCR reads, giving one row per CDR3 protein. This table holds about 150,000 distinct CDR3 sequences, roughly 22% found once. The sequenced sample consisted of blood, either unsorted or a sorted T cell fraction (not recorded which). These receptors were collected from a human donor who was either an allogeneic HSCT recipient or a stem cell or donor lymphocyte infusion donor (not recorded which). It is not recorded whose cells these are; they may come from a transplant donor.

CDR3 sequence: CASSPGVNQPQHF. CDR3 nucleotides: TGTGCCAGCTCCCCGGGTGTAAATCAGCCCCAGCATTTT. The gene calls are TRBV18 and TRBJ1-5; D is uncertain. Between the trimmed V and J ends, which lost 6 bases and 4 bases, there was a span of 10 bases. This CDR3 is 13 amino acids long. Germline V gives CDR1 KGHSH, CDR2 LQKENI.

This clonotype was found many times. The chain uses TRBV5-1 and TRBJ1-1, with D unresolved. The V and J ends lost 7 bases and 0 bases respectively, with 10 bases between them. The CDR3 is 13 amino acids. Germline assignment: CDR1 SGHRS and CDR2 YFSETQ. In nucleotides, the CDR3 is TGCGCCAGCGCAAACGTAGTGAACACTGAAGCTTTCTTT. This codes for CASANVVNTEAFF. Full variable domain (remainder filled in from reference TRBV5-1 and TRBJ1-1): KAGVTQTPRYLIKTRGQQVTLSCSPISGHRSVSWYQQTPGQGLQFLFEYFSETQRNKGNFPGRFSGRQFSNSRSEMNVSTLELGDSALYLCASANVVNTEAFFGQGTRLTVV.

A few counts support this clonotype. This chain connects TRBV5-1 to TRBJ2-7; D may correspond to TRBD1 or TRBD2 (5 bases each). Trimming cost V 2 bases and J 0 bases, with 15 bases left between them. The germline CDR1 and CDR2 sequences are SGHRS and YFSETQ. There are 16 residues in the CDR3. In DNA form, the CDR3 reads TGCGCCAGCAGCTTCCCCCGGGACGGCCTCTCCTACGAGCAGTACTTC. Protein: CASSFPRDGLSYEQYF.

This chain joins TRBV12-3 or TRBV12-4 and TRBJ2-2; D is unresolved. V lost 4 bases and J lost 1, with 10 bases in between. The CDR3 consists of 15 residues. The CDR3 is CASSYSCRNTGELFF. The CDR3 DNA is TGTGCCAGCAGTTACTCGTGCAGGAACACCGGGGAGCTGTTTTTT.

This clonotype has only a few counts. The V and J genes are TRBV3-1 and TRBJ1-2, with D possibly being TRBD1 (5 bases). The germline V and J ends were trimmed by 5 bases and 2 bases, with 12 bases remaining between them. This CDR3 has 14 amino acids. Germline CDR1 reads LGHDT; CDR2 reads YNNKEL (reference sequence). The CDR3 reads CASSGQGENYGYTF. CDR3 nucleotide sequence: TGTGCCAGCAGCGGGCAGGGTGAGAACTATGGCTACACCTTC.

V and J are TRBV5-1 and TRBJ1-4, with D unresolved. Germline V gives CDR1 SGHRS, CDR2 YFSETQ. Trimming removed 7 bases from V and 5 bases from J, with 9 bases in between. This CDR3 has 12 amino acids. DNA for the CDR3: TGCGCCAGCGGGTCCGGAAATGAAAAACTGTTTTTT. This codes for CASGSGNEKLFF.

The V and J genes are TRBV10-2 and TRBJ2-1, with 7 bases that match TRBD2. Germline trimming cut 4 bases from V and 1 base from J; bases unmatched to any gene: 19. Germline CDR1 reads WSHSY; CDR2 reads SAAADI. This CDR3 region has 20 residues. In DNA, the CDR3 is TGCGCCAGCAGTGCGGGACTGGGGCGGGAGTTGCTTCGGTCCTACAATGAGCAGTTCTTC. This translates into CASSAGLGRELLRSYNEQFF.

The chain's CDR3 is CASSPLGGHNTGELFF. For the CDR3, the DNA is TGTGCCAGCAGCCCATTGGGGGGCCATAACACCGGGGAGCTGTTTTTT. The V and J genes are TRBV7-3 and TRBJ2-2; tentatively, D is TRBD1 or TRBD2 (6 bases each). V was clipped by 5 bases and J by 2 bases, with 15 bases between them. Germline V gene data show CDR1 as SGHTA and CDR2 as FQGTGA. CDR3 size: 16 residues.

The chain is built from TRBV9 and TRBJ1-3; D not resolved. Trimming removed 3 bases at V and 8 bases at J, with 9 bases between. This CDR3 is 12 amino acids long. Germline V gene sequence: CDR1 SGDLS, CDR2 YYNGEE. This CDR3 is CASSGLADTIYF. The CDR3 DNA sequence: TGTGCCAGCAGCGGATTGGCGGACACCATATATTTT.

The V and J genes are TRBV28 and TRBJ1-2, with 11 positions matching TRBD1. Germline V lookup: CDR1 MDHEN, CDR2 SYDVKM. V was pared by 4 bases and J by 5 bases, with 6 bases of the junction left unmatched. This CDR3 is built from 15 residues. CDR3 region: CASSSRTGGAYGYTF. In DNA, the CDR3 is TGTGCCAGCAGTTCCCGGACAGGGGGCGCATATGGCTACACCTTC.

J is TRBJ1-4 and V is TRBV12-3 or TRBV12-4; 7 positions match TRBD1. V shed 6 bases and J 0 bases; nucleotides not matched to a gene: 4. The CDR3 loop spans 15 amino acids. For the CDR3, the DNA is TGTGCCAGCAGCAGACAGGGAGCAACTAATGAAAAACTGTTTTTT. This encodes CASSRQGATNEKLFF.

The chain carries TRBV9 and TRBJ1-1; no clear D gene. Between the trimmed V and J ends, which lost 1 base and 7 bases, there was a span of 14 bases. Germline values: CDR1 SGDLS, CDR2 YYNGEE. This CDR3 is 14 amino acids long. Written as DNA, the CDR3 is TGTGCCAGCAGCGTAAGTACACGAAGGAGTGAAGCTTTCTTT. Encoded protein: CASSVSTRRSEAFF.

The CDR3 region has the DNA TGTGCCAGCAGTGAAGACCGGAGGGGAACTGAAGCTTTCTTT. This gives the protein CASSEDRRGTEAFF. The chain links TRBV2 to TRBJ1-1; D perhaps matches TRBD1 (5 bases). V was clipped by 1 base and J by 5 bases, with 11 bases between them. Germline CDR1 is SNHLY and CDR2 is FYNNEI. This CDR3 has 14 amino acids.

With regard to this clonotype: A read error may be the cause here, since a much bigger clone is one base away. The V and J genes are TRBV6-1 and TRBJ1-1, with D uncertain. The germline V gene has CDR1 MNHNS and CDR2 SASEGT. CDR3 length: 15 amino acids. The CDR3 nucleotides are TGTGCCAGCAGTGAACTAAGGACCATGAACACTGTAGCTTTCTTT. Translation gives CASSELRTMNTVAFF.

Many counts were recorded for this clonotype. The DNA of the CDR3 is TGCGCCAGCAGCTTGGAGCGGAACACCGGGGAGCTGTTTTTT. Translating it yields CASSLERNTGELFF. The chain has TRBV5-1 and TRBJ2-2; D not certain. From germline, CDR1 is SGHRS and CDR2 YFSETQ. V was pared by 0 bases and J by 1 base, with 4 bases between. The CDR3 is 14 amino acids.

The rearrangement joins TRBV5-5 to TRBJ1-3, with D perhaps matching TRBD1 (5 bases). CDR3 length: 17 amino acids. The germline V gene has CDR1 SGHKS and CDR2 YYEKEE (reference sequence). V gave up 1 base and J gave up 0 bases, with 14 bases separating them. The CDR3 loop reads CASSLNQGTLSGNTIYF. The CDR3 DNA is TGTGCCAGCAGCTTGAATCAGGGAACCCTCTCTGGAAACACCATATATTTT.

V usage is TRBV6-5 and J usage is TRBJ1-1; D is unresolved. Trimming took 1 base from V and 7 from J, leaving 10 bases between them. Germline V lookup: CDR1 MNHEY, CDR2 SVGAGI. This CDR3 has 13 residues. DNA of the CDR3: TGTGCCAGCAGTTACTGGAAGGGAAGTGAAGCTTTCTTT. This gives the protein CASSYWKGSEAFF.

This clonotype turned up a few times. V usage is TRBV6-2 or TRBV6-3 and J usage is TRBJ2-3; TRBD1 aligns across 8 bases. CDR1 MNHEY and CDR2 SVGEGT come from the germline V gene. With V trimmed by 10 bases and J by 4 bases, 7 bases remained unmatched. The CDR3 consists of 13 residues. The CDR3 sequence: CAIAPTGADTQYF. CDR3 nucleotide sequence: TGTGCCATCGCTCCGACAGGGGCAGATACGCAGTATTTT.

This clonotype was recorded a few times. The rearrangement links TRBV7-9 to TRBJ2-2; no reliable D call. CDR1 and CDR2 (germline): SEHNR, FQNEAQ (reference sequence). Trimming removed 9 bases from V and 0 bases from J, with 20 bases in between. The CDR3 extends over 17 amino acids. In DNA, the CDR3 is TGTGCCAGTTATCAGGTCTCGTTTTGGCCGAACACCGGGGAGCTGTTTTTT. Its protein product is CASYQVSFWPNTGELFF.

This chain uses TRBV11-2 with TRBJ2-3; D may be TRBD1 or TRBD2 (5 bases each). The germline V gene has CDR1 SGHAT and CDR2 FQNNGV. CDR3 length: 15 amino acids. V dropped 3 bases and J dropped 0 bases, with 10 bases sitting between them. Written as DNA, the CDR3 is TGTGCCAGCAGCTTTGGGACGTTTAGCACAGATACGCAGTATTTT. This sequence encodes CASSFGTFSTDTQYF.

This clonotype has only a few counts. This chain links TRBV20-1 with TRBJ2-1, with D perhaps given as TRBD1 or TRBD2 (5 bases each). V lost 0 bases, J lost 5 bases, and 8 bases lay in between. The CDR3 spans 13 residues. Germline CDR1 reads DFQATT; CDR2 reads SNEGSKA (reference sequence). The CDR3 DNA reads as TGCAGTGCTAGAGATGGGACCCACAATGAGCAGTTCTTC. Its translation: CSARDGTHNEQFF.

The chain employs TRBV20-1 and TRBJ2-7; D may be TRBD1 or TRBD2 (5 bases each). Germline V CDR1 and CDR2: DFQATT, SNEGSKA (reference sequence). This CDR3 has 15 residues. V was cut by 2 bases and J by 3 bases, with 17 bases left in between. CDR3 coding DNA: TGCAGTGCTAGATCGTGGGGACGGACGTTCTACGAGCAGTACTTC. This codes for CSARSWGRTFYEQYF.

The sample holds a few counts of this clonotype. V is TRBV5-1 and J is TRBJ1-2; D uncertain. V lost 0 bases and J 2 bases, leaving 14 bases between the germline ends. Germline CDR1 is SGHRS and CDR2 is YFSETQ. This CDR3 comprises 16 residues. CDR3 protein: CASSLGGSNSNYGYTF. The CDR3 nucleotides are TGCGCCAGCAGCTTGGGAGGCAGTAATAGCAACTATGGCTACACCTTC.

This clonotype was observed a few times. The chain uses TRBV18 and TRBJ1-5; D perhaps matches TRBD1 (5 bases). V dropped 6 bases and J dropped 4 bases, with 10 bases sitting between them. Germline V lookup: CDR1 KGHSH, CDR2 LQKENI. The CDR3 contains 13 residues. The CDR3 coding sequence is TGTGCCAGCTCCTCAGGGCATAATCAGCCCCAGCATTTT. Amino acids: CASSSGHNQPQHF.

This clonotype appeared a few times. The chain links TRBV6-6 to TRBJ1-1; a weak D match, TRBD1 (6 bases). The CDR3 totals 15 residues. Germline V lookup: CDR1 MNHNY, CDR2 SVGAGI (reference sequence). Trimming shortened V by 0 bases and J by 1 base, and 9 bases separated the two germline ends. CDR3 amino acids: CASSYSGQQNTEAFF. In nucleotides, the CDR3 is TGTGCCAGCAGTTACTCGGGACAACAGAACACTGAAGCTTTCTTT.

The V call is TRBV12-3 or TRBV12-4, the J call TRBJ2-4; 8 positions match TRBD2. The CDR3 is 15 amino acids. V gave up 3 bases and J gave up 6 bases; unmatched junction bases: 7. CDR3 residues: CASSFPGGPTNIQYF. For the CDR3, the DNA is TGTGCCAGCAGTTTTCCGGGGGGGCCGACAAACATTCAGTACTTC.

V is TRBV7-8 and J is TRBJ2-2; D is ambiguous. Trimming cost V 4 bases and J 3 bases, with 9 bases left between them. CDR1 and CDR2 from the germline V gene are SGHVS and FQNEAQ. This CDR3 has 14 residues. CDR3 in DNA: TGTGCCAGCAGCTCCCGACCTTACACCGGGGAGCTGTTTTTT. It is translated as CASSSRPYTGELFF.

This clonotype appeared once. The chain's CDR3 is CASRPGQDSYNEQFF. In DNA form, the CDR3 reads TGTGCCAGCAGACCTGGACAGGACTCCTACAATGAGCAGTTCTTC. The chain recombines TRBV12-3 or TRBV12-4 with TRBJ2-1, with 7 bases lining up with TRBD1. The CDR3 covers 15 residues. Trimming took 6 bases from V and 0 from J; bases not matched to a gene: 5.